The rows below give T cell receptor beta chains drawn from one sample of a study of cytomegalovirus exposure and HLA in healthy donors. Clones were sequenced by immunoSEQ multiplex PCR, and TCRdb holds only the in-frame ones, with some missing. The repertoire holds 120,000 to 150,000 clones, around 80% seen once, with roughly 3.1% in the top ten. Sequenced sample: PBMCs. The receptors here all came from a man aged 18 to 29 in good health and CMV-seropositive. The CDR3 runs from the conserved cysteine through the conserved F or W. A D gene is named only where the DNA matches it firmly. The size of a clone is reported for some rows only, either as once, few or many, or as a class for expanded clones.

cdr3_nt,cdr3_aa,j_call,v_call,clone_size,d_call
TGTGCCAGCAGCGTAAAAACGACAGGGATCCGCACTGAAGCTTTCTTT,CASSVKTTGIRTEAFF,TRBJ1-1,TRBV9,.,TRBD1
TGCGCCAGCAGCTTAGGTGGAGGGAGGAACACTGAAGCTTTCTTT,CASSLGGGRNTEAFF,TRBJ1-1,TRBV5-1,.,.
TGTGCCAGCAGCATACATGAGGGTACGCAGTATTTT,CASSIHEGTQYF,TRBJ2-3,TRBV6-1,.,.
TGTGCCAGCAGTGGACCGACAGGGACTGGGGCCAACGTCCTGACTTTC,CASSGPTGTGANVLTF,TRBJ2-6,TRBV28,.,TRBD1
TGTGCCAGCAGTTTAGTAGGGACAGTTAACACCGGGGAGCTGTTTTTT,CASSLVGTVNTGELFF,TRBJ2-2,TRBV28,.,TRBD1
TGTGCCAGTAGTATATCCGACAGTTACGAGCAGTACTTC,CASSISDSYEQYF,TRBJ2-7,TRBV19,.,.
TGTGCCAGCAGCGTAGGCGGGGCCCTCGGGGAGCAGTTCTTC,CASSVGGALGEQFF,TRBJ2-1,TRBV9,.,.
TGTGCCAGCAGCCTGGCCCTAGCGGACTACAATGAGCAGTTCTTC,CASSLALADYNEQFF,TRBJ2-1,TRBV6-5,.,TRBD2
TGTGCCAGTAGTATCGGGGAGGCTGGAAACACCATATATTTT,CASSIGEAGNTIYF,TRBJ1-3,TRBV19,once,.
TGTGCCAGCAGCGGGCAGGATCACGAGCAGTACTTC,CASSGQDHEQYF,TRBJ2-7,TRBV11-1,.,.
TGTGCCAGCAGCTTTGGACAGCCAGAGGGGGGCTACACCTTC,CASSFGQPEGGYTF,TRBJ1-2,TRBV7-9,once,.
TGCGCCAGCAGCCAAGGCAGCACTGAAGCTTTCTTT,CASSQGSTEAFF,TRBJ1-1,TRBV4-1,few,.
TGTGCCAGCAGCGTTGGACAGTCTAACTATGGCTACACCTTC,CASSVGQSNYGYTF,TRBJ1-2,TRBV9,.,.
TGTGCCAGAAGCTTGAATGGGACACGAACCTCTAGCAATCAGCCCCAGCATTTT,CARSLNGTRTSSNQPQHF,TRBJ1-5,TRBV5-3,.,.
TGTGCCAGCACCATGACACGTTCTTCTGGAAACACCATATATTTT,CASTMTRSSGNTIYF,TRBJ1-3,TRBV6-5,.,.
TGCGCCAGCAGCTTGGTTAGCGGCGGGAGCAATGAGCAGTTCTTC,CASSLVSGGSNEQFF,TRBJ2-1,TRBV5-1,once,TRBD2
TGTGCCAGCAGTTTAAGGAGCGGGAACGACGGCTATGGCTACACCTTC,CASSLRSGNDGYGYTF,TRBJ1-2,TRBV27,.,.
TGCGCCAGCAGACGGGGACTAGACTTTAAAGATACGCAGTATTTT,CASRRGLDFKDTQYF,TRBJ2-3,TRBV5-1,.,TRBD2
TGTGCCAGCAGAATAACCGGGAGAAAAGTTGGTGGTGAAGCTTTCTTT,CASRITGRKVGGEAFF,TRBJ1-1,TRBV7-9,once,.
TGTGCCAGCAGCCTACAGGGGGTCAACACTGAAGCTTTCTTT,CASSLQGVNTEAFF,TRBJ1-1,TRBV27,.,TRBD1
TGTGCCTGGGCTACCCAGGGGATGGGCGAGCAGTACTTC,CAWATQGMGEQYF,TRBJ2-7,TRBV30,.,.
TGTGCCAGCAGCGACAGGGGAACTAATGAAAAACTGTTTTTT,CASSDRGTNEKLFF,TRBJ1-4,TRBV6-6,.,TRBD1
TGCAGCGTCGTGACTAGCAAAGGCTACGAGCAGTACTTC,CSVVTSKGYEQYF,TRBJ2-7,TRBV29-1,.,TRBD2
TGCGCCAGCAGCCAGAGCGGGGCAGGGATGGGCAATGAGCAGTTCTTC,CASSQSGAGMGNEQFF,TRBJ2-1,TRBV4-1,.,TRBD2
TGTGCCTGGAGGGCGGGACTCCACTACGAGCAGTACTTC,CAWRAGLHYEQYF,TRBJ2-7,TRBV30,once,.
TGCGCCAGCAGCTTGGAGCCTAGCGGGAGTGGTTACGAGCAGTACTTC,CASSLEPSGSGYEQYF,TRBJ2-7,TRBV5-1,.,TRBD2
TGTGCCTGGAGCCGAGACAGTCTCGCCGGGGAGCTGTTTTTT,CAWSRDSLAGELFF,TRBJ2-2,TRBV30,.,.
TGCGCCAGCAGCATCTGGGGGGGGACTGAAGCTTTCTTT,CASSIWGGTEAFF,TRBJ1-1,TRBV5-1,.,.
TGTGCCAGCAGCTCCCCAGGGACTAGCGGATCCTACGAGCAGTACTTC,CASSSPGTSGSYEQYF,TRBJ2-7,TRBV7-9,.,TRBD2
TGTGCCAGCATTAGGACAGGGGGAAAAAATCAGCCCCAGCATTTT,CASIRTGGKNQPQHF,TRBJ1-5,TRBV28,.,TRBD1
TGTGCCAGCAGCACTGGAGAGGACTACGAGCAGTACTTC,CASSTGEDYEQYF,TRBJ2-7,TRBV11-3,.,.
TGTGCCAGCAGCTTGGGACAGGGAATGTACGAGCAGTACTTC,CASSLGQGMYEQYF,TRBJ2-7,TRBV13,.,TRBD1
TGTGCTAGCAGCTTAGGAGCGGCAGGCACCGGGGAGCTGTTTTTT,CASSLGAAGTGELFF,TRBJ2-2,TRBV7-7,.,.
TGTGCCAGCAGCGTCTTAGCGGGGGGCGGTGTGGATGGCTACACCTTC,CASSVLAGGGVDGYTF,TRBJ1-2,TRBV2,few,.
TGCGCCAGCAGCGGTTATCCGGGAGGCTCCTACGAGCAGTACTTC,CASSGYPGGSYEQYF,TRBJ2-7,TRBV10-2,once,TRBD2
TGTGCCAGCAGCTTAGAGAGGACTAGCAAGGTCTTC,CASSLERTSKVF,TRBJ2-1,TRBV7-2,.,TRBD2
TGTGCCAGCAGCTTCTGGGGGCCCGGAAGAACTGAAGCTTTCTTT,CASSFWGPGRTEAFF,TRBJ1-1,TRBV7-2,.,.
TGTGCCAGCAGTGTAAGGACAGGGCCGCCAAAAGTTTTCTTT,CASSVRTGPPKVFF,TRBJ1-1,TRBV2,.,TRBD1
TGCGCCAGCAGCGGACAGACCTACAATGAGCAGTTCTTC,CASSGQTYNEQFF,TRBJ2-1,TRBV5-1,.,.
TGCGCCAGCAGCTTGCCGGGACAGGGAAGCACAGATACGCAGTATTTT,CASSLPGQGSTDTQYF,TRBJ2-3,TRBV5-1,.,TRBD1
TGTGCCAGTAGTCCGGACAGGTTGGGAGGTGGCTACACCTTC,CASSPDRLGGGYTF,TRBJ1-2,TRBV19,.,TRBD1
TGTGCCAGCAGCTTCGGACTGGGGGGATACGAGCAGTACTTC,CASSFGLGGYEQYF,TRBJ2-7,TRBV7-3,.,.
TGCAGCGTTGGGGCAGGGACCTACGAGCAGTACTTC,CSVGAGTYEQYF,TRBJ2-7,TRBV29-1,.,.